At least ten counts were recorded for the clone carrying this T cell receptor (beta chain). Its antigen is unidentified. This sample is drawn from a study of Graves' ophthalmopathy and Graves' hyperthyroidism. Regarding the study as a whole: The majority of expanded thyroid clonotypes above 0.001 frequency also occurred in blood. Forecasting of ophthalmopathy progression by the model achieved nearly 71% sensitivity and around 77% specificity.

Transcripts of RNA were the source for amplifying TCR beta CDR3 regions. HTBI primers were employed in first-round RT-PCR, then a second-round multiplex PCR followed. Each CDR3 protein gets one entry after TCRdb re-called the multiplex PCR reads with MiXCR. The table has 560,000 or so distinct CDR3 sequences, about 40% seen once. Newly diagnosed hyperthyroidism donors, aged 18 to 65, duration under 2 months. Clinical symptoms and serum thyroxine were used for diagnosis; TRAb, thyroid ultrasound and orbital computed tomography were also relied on. The sequence came from an adult man with Graves' hyperthyroidism. The specimen was peripheral blood or thyroid tissue (not recorded which).

DNA for the CDR3: TGTGCCAGCAGCTTAGATATCCAAGAGACCCAGTACTTC. This gives the protein CASSLDIQETQYF. The chain links TRBV7-9 to TRBJ2-5, with D hard to call. Germline loops: CDR1 SEHNR, CDR2 FQNEAQ (reference sequence). V lost 1 base, J lost 1 base, and 4 bases lay in between. CDR3 length: 13 amino acids.